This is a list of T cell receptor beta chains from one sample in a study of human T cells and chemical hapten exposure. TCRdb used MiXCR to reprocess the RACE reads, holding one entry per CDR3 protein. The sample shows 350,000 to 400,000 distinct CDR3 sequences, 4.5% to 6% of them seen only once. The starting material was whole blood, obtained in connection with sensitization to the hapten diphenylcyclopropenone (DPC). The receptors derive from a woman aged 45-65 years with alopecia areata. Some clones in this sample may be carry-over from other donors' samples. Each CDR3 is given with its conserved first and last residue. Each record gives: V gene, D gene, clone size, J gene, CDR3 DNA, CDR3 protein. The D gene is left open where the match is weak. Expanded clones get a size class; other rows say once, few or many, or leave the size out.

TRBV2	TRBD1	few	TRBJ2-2	TGTGCCAGCAGGACCGGGACAGCTTACACCGGGGAGCTGTTTTTT	CASRTGTAYTGELFF
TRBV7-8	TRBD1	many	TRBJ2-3	TGTGCCAGCAGCTCTGGGACAGGGAGCACAGATACGCAGTATTTT	CASSSGTGSTDTQYF
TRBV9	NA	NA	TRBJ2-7	TGTGCCAGCAGCTCCTACGGGGGGCGCACCTACAAGCAGTACTTC	CASSSYGGRTYKQYF
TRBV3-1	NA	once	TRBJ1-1	TGTGCCAGCAGCCGCCGGGGAGCTGAAGCTTTCTTT	CASSRRGAEAFF
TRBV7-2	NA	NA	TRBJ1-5	TGTGCCAGCAGCCAGCAGGGGACACTTAATCAGCCCCAGCATTTT	CASSQQGTLNQPQHF
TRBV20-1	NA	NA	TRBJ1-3	TGCAGTGCTATACAGGGTGCCGGAAACACCATATATTTT	CSAIQGAGNTIYF
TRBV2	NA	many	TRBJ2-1	TGTGCCATCTCAGGGGGCGGGAGGGCGGTCGATGAGCAGTTCTTC	CAISGGGRAVDEQFF
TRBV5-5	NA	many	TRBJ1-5	TGTGCCAGCAGCTTGGAGAAGGGCCTCAATCAGCCCCAGCATTTT	CASSLEKGLNQPQHF
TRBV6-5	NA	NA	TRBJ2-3	TGTGCCAGCAACGAGGGGCCAAATACGCAGTATTTT	CASNEGPNTQYF
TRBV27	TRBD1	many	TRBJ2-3	TGTGCCAGCAGTCCTAGGGACAGGGGCCCAGATACGCAGTATTTT	CASSPRDRGPDTQYF
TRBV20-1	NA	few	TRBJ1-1	TGCAGTGCTAGAGCGGGGGGGCAGAACACTGAAGCTTTCTTT	CSARAGGQNTEAFF
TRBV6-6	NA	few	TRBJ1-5	TGTGGCTCGGGGAATAAGAGGGATCAGCCCCAGCATTTT	CGSGNKRDQPQHF
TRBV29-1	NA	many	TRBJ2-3	TGCAGCGTTGAGGGGGACACAGATACGCAGTATTTT	CSVEGDTDTQYF
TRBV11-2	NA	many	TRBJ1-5	TGTGCCAGCAGCTTATTCAGGGATCAGCCCCAGCATTTT	CASSLFRDQPQHF
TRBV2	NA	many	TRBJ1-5	TGTGCCAGCAGCTTAGGGGGGATTAGCAATCAGCCCCAGCATTTT	CASSLGGISNQPQHF
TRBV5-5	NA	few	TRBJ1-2	TGTGCCAGCAGCTTACAACAGGGAGTCTACTATGGCTACACCTTC	CASSLQQGVYYGYTF
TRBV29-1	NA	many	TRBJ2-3	TGCAGCGTTGAACGCCTGGACCAAGGGGCAGATACGCAGTATTTT	CSVERLDQGADTQYF
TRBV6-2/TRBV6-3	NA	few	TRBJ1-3	TGTGCCAGCAGTCGACAGAACTCTGGAAACACCATATATTTT	CASSRQNSGNTIYF
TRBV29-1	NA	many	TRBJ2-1	TGCAGCGTTGAATGGGGTAGGGTTATTCCTGGGGAGCAGTTCTTC	CSVEWGRVIPGEQFF
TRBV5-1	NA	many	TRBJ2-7	TGCGCCAGCAGCTGGGTTGGGGGCGACGAGCAGTACTTC	CASSWVGGDEQYF
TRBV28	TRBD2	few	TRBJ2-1	TGTGCCAGCAGTCCCCCTCGGACTAGCGGGAGGGCCCGCAGTGAGCAGTTCTTC	CASSPPRTSGRARSEQFF
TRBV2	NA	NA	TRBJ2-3	TGTGCCAGCAGTGAAGTTTGGGGGAGCACAGATACGCAGTATTTT	CASSEVWGSTDTQYF
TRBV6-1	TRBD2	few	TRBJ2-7	TGTGCCAGCAGTGAATCGGCGCTAGCGGGAGACCTCTACGAGCAGTACTTC	CASSESALAGDLYEQYF
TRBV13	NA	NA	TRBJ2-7	TGTGCCAGCAGTCGCGCAGGGCCCTATTACGAGCAGTACTTC	CASSRAGPYYEQYF
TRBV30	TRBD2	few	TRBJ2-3	TGTGCCTGGAGTGTACAGCGGGGGGCACGCACAGATACGCAGTATTTT	CAWSVQRGARTDTQYF
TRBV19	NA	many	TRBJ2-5	TGTGCCAGTAGTACTGGGACCCGGGGCTATCAAGAGACCCAGTACTTC	CASSTGTRGYQETQYF
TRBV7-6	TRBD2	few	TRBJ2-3	TGTGCCAGCAGCCCGCGGGTAGCGGGGGGCACAGATACGCAGTATTTT	CASSPRVAGGTDTQYF
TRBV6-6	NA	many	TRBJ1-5	TGTGCCAGCAGTTCGGAGCAGCCCCAGCATTTT	CASSSEQPQHF
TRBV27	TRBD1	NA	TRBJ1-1	TGTGCCAGCAGTTTATCCGGACAGGGGGTACCTGAAGCTTTCTTT	CASSLSGQGVPEAFF
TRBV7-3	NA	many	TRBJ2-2	TGTGCCAGCAGCCCTACGACCGGTAACACCGGGGAGCTGTTTTTT	CASSPTTGNTGELFF
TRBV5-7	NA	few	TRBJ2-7	TGTGCCAGCAGCTTTGGACAGCTCAACTACGAGCAGTACTTC	CASSFGQLNYEQYF
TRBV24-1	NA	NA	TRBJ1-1	TGTGCCACCAGTGATGGGGGCTGGACTGAAGCTTTCTTT	CATSDGGWTEAFF
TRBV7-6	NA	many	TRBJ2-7	TGTGCCAGCAGCCCCGGGACTGTCTACGAGCAGTACTTC	CASSPGTVYEQYF
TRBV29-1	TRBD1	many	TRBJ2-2	TGCAGCGTGGGGACAGCGAACACCGGGGAGCTGTTTTTT	CSVGTANTGELFF
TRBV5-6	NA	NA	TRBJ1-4	TGTGCCAGCAGCTCCCCCGGACAGAGCAATGAAAAACTGTTTTTT	CASSSPGQSNEKLFF
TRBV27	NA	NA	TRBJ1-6	TGTGCCAGCAGCACAGGGTTGGATTCACCCCTCCACTTT	CASSTGLDSPLHF
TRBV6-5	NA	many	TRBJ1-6	TGTGCCAGCAGTCGAGGAAAGGACGGATCACCCCTCCACTTT	CASSRGKDGSPLHF
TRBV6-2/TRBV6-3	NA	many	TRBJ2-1	TGTGCCAGCACCTTGACACAGGGAAAACAGTTCTTC	CASTLTQGKQFF
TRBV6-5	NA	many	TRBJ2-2	TGTGCCAGCAGTTACTCTGTAAACACCGGGGAGCTGTTTTTT	CASSYSVNTGELFF
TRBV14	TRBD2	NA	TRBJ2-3	TGTGCCAGCAGCCAAGCGGGGAGCGGGAGTTGGAATACGCAGTATTTT	CASSQAGSGSWNTQYF
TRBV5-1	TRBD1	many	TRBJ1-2	TGCGCCAGCAGCGCCGGGACAGGGAGGGGTAACTATGGCTACACCTTC	CASSAGTGRGNYGYTF